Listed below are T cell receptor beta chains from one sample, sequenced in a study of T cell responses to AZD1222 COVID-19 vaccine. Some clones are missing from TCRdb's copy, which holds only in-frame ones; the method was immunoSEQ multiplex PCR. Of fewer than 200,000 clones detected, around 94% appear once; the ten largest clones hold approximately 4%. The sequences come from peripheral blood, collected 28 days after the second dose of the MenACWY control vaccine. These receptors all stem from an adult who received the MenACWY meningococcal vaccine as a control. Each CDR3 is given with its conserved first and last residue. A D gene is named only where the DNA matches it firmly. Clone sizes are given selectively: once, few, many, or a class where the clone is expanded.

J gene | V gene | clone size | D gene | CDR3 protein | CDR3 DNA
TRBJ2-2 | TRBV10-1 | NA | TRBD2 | CASTGTSGEGGTGELFF | TGCGCCAGCACCGGGACTAGCGGCGAGGGAGGCACCGGGGAGCTGTTTTTT
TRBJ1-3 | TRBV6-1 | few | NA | CASSAGNPSTGNTIYF | TGTGCCAGCAGTGCAGGAAACCCATCGACTGGAAACACCATATATTTT
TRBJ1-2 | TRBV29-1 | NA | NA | CSVAPFAAADYGYTF | TGCAGCGTCGCCCCCTTCGCAGCCGCTGACTATGGCTACACCTTC
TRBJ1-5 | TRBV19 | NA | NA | CASSTMDRENQPQHF | TGTGCCAGTAGTACGATGGACAGAGAGAATCAGCCCCAGCATTTT
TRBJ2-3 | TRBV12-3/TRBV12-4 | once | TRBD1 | CASRQGDTQYF | TGTGCCAGCAGACAGGGGGATACGCAGTATTTT
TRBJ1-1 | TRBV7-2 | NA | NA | CASILWVNTEAFF | TGTGCCAGCATCCTGTGGGTGAACACTGAAGCTTTCTTT
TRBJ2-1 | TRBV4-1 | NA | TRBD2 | CASSPWGIGRAGNEQFF | TGCGCCAGCAGCCCTTGGGGGATTGGGAGGGCCGGGAATGAGCAGTTCTTC
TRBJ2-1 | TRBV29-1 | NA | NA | CSVGSGSSYNEQFF | TGCAGCGTTGGGTCCGGGAGCTCCTACAATGAGCAGTTCTTC
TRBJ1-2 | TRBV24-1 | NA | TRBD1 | CATRPGQGAGYGYTF | TGTGCCACCAGACCGGGACAGGGGGCCGGATATGGCTACACCTTC
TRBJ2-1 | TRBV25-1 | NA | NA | CASSDNLGNEQFF | TGTGCCAGCAGTGACAACCTGGGGAATGAGCAGTTCTTC
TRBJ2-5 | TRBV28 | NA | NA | CASSWGFRETQYF | TGTGCCAGCAGTTGGGGGTTCCGAGAGACCCAGTACTTC
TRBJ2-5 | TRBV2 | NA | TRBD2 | CASLLAGYQETQYF | TGTGCCAGCTTACTAGCGGGTTACCAAGAGACCCAGTACTTC
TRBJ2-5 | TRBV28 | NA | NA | CASSPWGKGGTQETQYF | TGTGCCAGCAGTCCCTGGGGGAAGGGGGGGACCCAAGAGACCCAGTACTTC
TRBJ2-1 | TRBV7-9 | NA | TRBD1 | CASSSGGQGFF | TGTGCCAGCAGCTCAGGGGGACAGGGTTTCTTC
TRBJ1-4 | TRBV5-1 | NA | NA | CASSLGSWGTNEKLFF | TGCGCCAGCAGCCTGGGGTCGTGGGGGACTAATGAAAAACTGTTTTTT
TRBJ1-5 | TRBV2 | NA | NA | CASSPGGASQPQHF | TGTGCCAGCAGCCCGGGTGGGGCTAGTCAGCCCCAGCATTTT
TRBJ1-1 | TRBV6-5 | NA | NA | CASSWTRELNTEAFF | TGTGCCAGCAGTTGGACCCGGGAGCTTAACACTGAAGCTTTCTTT
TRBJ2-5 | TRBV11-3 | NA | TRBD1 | CASSLGTGLETQYF | TGTGCCAGCAGCTTAGGGACAGGGTTAGAGACCCAGTACTTC
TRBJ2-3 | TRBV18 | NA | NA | CASLQLPSTDTQYF | TGTGCCAGCTTACAGTTACCTAGCACAGATACGCAGTATTTT
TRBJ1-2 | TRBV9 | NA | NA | CASSVGPANYGYTF | TGTGCCAGCAGCGTAGGACCGGCTAACTATGGCTACACCTTC
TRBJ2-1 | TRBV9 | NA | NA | CASSVESSAAYNEQFF | TGTGCCAGCAGCGTAGAATCTAGCGCCGCCTACAATGAGCAGTTCTTC
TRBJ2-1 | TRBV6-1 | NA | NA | CASSEGLAVSVLQFF | TGTGCCAGCAGTGAGGGGTTAGCGGTTTCCGTTTTGCAGTTCTTC
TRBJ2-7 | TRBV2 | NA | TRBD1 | CASNERDRGFVGQYF | TGTGCCAGCAACGAAAGGGACAGGGGGTTTGTTGGGCAGTACTTC
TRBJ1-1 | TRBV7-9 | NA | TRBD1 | CASSPWDRPIPTEAFF | TGTGCCAGCAGCCCTTGGGACAGGCCGATCCCCACTGAAGCTTTCTTT
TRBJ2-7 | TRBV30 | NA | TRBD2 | CAWSAGGYEQYF | TGTGCCTGGTCCGCGGGGGGCTACGAGCAGTACTTC
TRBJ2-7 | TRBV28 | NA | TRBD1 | CASSPLYRTGDYEQYF | TGTGCCAGCAGCCCTTTATATCGGACAGGGGACTACGAGCAGTACTTC
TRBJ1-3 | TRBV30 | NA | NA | CAWSRGGNTIYF | TGTGCCTGGAGTCGTGGTGGAAACACCATATATTTT
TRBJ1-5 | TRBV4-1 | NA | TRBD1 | CASSQESVGQAYQPQHF | TGCGCCAGCAGCCAAGAGAGTGTGGGACAGGCCTATCAGCCCCAGCATTTT
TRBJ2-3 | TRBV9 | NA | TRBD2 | CASSVLAGLTDTQYF | TGTGCCAGCAGCGTCTTAGCGGGCCTCACAGATACGCAGTATTTT
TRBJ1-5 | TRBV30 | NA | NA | CAWSLFFRQPQHF | TGTGCCTGGAGTCTTTTTTTTCGCCAGCCCCAGCATTTT
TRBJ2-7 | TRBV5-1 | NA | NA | CASSTAYEQYF | TGCGCCAGCAGCACAGCCTACGAGCAGTACTTC
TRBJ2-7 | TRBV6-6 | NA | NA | CASSYDRLGISEQYF | TGTGCCAGCAGTTACGACAGATTGGGCATTAGTGAGCAGTACTTC
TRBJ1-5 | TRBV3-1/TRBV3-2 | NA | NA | CASSQRSQSNQPQHF | TGTGCCAGCAGCCAAAGAAGCCAGAGCAATCAGCCCCAGCATTTT
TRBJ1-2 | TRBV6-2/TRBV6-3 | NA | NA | CASSTGFHGYTF | TGTGCCAGCAGTACAGGGTTCCATGGCTACACCTTC
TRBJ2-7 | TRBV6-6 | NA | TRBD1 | CASRPPRDRGREQYF | TGTGCCAGCAGACCCCCCCGGGACAGGGGGCGGGAGCAGTACTTC
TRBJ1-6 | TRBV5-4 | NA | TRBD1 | CASSVTGAAQSPLHF | TGTGCCAGCAGCGTGACAGGGGCAGCCCAGTCACCCCTCCACTTT
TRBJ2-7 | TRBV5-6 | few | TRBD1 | CASSRDSLEQYF | TGTGCCAGCAGCCGGGACAGCTTAGAGCAGTACTTC
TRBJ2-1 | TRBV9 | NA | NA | CASSVALGAGDINEQFF | TGTGCCAGCAGCGTAGCCCTGGGGGCGGGAGACATCAATGAGCAGTTCTTC
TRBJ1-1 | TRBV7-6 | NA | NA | CASSLGQGLNTEAFF | TGTGCCAGCAGCTTAGGGCAGGGGTTGAACACTGAAGCTTTCTTT
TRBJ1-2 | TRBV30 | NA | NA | CAWKGAGANYGYTF | TGTGCCTGGAAAGGGGCAGGCGCTAACTATGGCTACACCTTC